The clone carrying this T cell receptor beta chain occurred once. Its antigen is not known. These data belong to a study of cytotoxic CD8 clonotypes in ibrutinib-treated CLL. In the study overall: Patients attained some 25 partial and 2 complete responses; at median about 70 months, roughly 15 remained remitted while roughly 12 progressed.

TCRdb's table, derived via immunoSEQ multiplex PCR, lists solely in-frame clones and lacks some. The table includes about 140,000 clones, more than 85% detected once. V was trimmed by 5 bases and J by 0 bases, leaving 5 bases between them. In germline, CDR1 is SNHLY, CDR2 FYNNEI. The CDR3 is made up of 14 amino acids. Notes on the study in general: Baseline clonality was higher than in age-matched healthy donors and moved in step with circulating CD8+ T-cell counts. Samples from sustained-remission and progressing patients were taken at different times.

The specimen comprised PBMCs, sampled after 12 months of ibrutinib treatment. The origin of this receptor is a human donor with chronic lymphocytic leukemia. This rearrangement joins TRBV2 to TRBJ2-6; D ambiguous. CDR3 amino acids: CASSLSSGANVLTF. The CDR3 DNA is TGTGCCAGCAGTCTGAGCTCTGGGGCCAACGTCCTGACTTTC.